This TCR beta chain was identified during a study of blood T cell repertoires in COVID-19. The authors' processing: Nucleated cell number was recorded as an estimate derived from reference gene primer amplification. The table came from immunoSEQ multiplex PCR; TCRdb's copy has only in-frame clones and leaves some out. V, J and clone size were drawn from that table, and D and trimming were deduced from the DNA. The repertoire holds 130,000 to 150,000 clones, with 65% to 80% as singletons. V dropped 4 bases and J dropped 7; count of bases not matched to a gene: 9. Germline V gene sequence: CDR1 MDHEN, CDR2 SYDVKM. The CDR3 is made up of 15 amino acids.

The sample was peripheral blood. The TCR was taken from a woman aged 55-69 years with acute or convalescent COVID-19. The rearrangement uses TRBV28 and TRBJ2-1; TRBD2 matches at 8 bases. For the CDR3, the DNA is TGTGCCAGCAGTTCGGGTCTAGCGGGCTGGAATGAGCAGTTCTTC. This sequence encodes CASSSGLAGWNEQFF.